This is a list of T cell receptor beta chains from one sample in a study of T cell responses to AZD1222 COVID-19 vaccine. The repertoire was sequenced with immunoSEQ multiplex PCR; TCRdb's copy has only in-frame clones and lacks some. Among about 160,000 clones listed, around nine tenths were seen once. This material consisted of peripheral blood, taken on day 0 of AZD1222 vaccination. The source is an adult in good health. Each CDR3 is given with its conserved first and last residue. The D gene is left open where the match is weak. Only some rows state a clone size, as once, few, many or a class for expanded clones.

>TRBV12-3/TRBV12-4|-|TRBJ2-1|-
TGTGCCAGCAAGGGTAGAAGCAATGAGCAGTTCTTC
CASKGRSNEQFF
>TRBV15|-|TRBJ2-3|-
TGTGCCACCAGCAGAGAGGTTAGCACAGATACGCAGTATTTT
CATSREVSTDTQYF
>TRBV5-4|-|TRBJ2-7|-
TGTGCCAGCAGCTTGGAGCTGCGAAGCTCCTACGAGCAGTACTTC
CASSLELRSSYEQYF
>TRBV11-3|TRBD2|TRBJ2-1|-
TGTGCCAGCAGCCCCCGACTAGCGGGGCTACCCTACAATGAGCAGTTCTTC
CASSPRLAGLPYNEQFF
>TRBV4-2|TRBD1|TRBJ1-2|-
TGTGCCAGCAGCCGAGGACAGGGGAGCTATGGCTACACCTTC
CASSRGQGSYGYTF
>TRBV3-1/TRBV3-2|TRBD2|TRBJ2-7|-
TGTGCCAGCAGCCAAGGGAGGACCGGGACTAGCCTTGTCTCCTACGAGCAGTACTTC
CASSQGRTGTSLVSYEQYF
>TRBV12-3/TRBV12-4|-|TRBJ1-1|once
TGTGCCAGCAGTTTATTGAACACTGAAGCTTTCTTT
CASSLLNTEAFF
>TRBV4-2|-|TRBJ1-1|-
TGTGCCAGCAGCTTTGTAGAGGGGTGGGAAACTGAAGCTTTCTTT
CASSFVEGWETEAFF
>TRBV7-3|TRBD2|TRBJ2-3|-
TGTGCCAGCAGTCCCATCAGCGGGGGTGGAGATACGCAGTATTTT
CASSPISGGGDTQYF
>TRBV5-1|TRBD2|TRBJ2-1|-
TGCGCCAGCATAAACAGGGCGGGAGGCAATGAGCAGTTCTTC
CASINRAGGNEQFF
>TRBV4-3|-|TRBJ2-7|few
TGCGCCAGCAGCCCAAGGACAGATTTCTACGAGCAGTACTTC
CASSPRTDFYEQYF
>TRBV7-8|TRBD2|TRBJ2-7|-
TGTGCCAGCAGCCAATTCATAGACAGTGGGAGGGACGAGCAGTACTTC
CASSQFIDSGRDEQYF
>TRBV7-9|-|TRBJ1-1|-
TGTGCCAGCAGCTTAGCGCGATGGGGGGCCCCGAACACTGAAGCTTTCTTT
CASSLARWGAPNTEAFF
>TRBV19|-|TRBJ1-5|-
TGTGCCAGTAGTCAGGGGTATGGCAATCAGCCCCAGCATTTT
CASSQGYGNQPQHF
>TRBV7-9|-|TRBJ2-3|-
TGTGCCAGCAGCCTCTTCCACTTACAGGCCTTGGGTAGAACAGATACGCAGTATTTT
CASSLFHLQALGRTDTQYF
>TRBV5-1|TRBD2|TRBJ2-1|-
TGCGCCAGCAGCTTGCCTAAAGGACTAGCGGGGGGCAATGAGCAGTTCTTC
CASSLPKGLAGGNEQFF
>TRBV30|TRBD2|TRBJ2-1|-
TGTGCCTGGAGTGGCACTAGCGGGAATTACAATGAGCAGTTCTTC
CAWSGTSGNYNEQFF
>TRBV25-1|-|TRBJ2-2|-
TGTGCCAGCAGAAGGGGATCGGCCGGGGAGCTGTTTTTT
CASRRGSAGELFF
>TRBV10-3|TRBD2|TRBJ2-7|-
TGTGCCATCAGTGACTCAGGGACTAGCGGGAGGTGGGAGCAGTACTTC
CAISDSGTSGRWEQYF
>TRBV28|-|TRBJ1-3|-
TGTGCCAGCAGTTTGGGGGGGACCTCTGGAAACACCATATATTTT
CASSLGGTSGNTIYF
>TRBV28|-|TRBJ1-2|-
TGTGCCAGCAGTTTAAGTCCGGGGAGCTATGGCTACACCTTC
CASSLSPGSYGYTF
>TRBV7-9|TRBD2|TRBJ2-1|once
TGTGCCAGCAGCTTAGTTCGAGCGGGAGGACCACAGGGCTACAATGAGCAGTTCTTC
CASSLVRAGGPQGYNEQFF
>TRBV27|TRBD1|TRBJ2-4|few
TGTGCCAGCAGACCGCCCCGGGACAGGGGGCGTGTGGCCAAAAACATTCAGTACTTC
CASRPPRDRGRVAKNIQYF
>TRBV7-9|-|TRBJ1-6|-
TGTGCCAGCAGCTTAACTAGATTGACCCTCCACTTT
CASSLTRLTLHF
>TRBV5-8|-|TRBJ1-1|-
TGTGCCAGCAGCTTGCCTGAAGCTTTCTTT
CASSLPEAFF
>TRBV19|-|TRBJ2-1|-
TGTGCCTCATCGGGGGCCTCCAGGGATGAGCAGTTCTTC
CASSGASRDEQFF
>TRBV11-2|-|TRBJ2-7|few
TGTGCCAGCAGCTTAGGAACGGGCGGACGGAGCTCCTACGAGCAGTACTTC
CASSLGTGGRSSYEQYF
>TRBV11-2|-|TRBJ2-7|-
TGTGCCAGCAGCTCCCTCTCCTACGAGCAGTACTTC
CASSSLSYEQYF
>TRBV11-3|-|TRBJ2-1|-
TGTGCCAGCAACCCGGGACGAAGCTACAATGAGCAGTTCTTC
CASNPGRSYNEQFF
>TRBV5-4|TRBD2|TRBJ2-7|-
TGTGCCAGCAGCCCCGGACTAGCGGGAGTGACCTACGAGCAGTACTTC
CASSPGLAGVTYEQYF
>TRBV6-5|TRBD2|TRBJ2-1|-
TGTGCCAGCAGTTACATGGGGGGGTCCTACAATGAGCAGTTCTTC
CASSYMGGSYNEQFF
>TRBV18|-|TRBJ2-3|-
TGTGCCAGCTCACCGAGCTCCCTTAGCACAGATACGCAGTATTTT
CASSPSSLSTDTQYF
>TRBV7-2|-|TRBJ1-1|-
TGTGCCAGCAGCTTGGGCGGACAGTTTGAAGCTTTCTTT
CASSLGGQFEAFF
>TRBV18|-|TRBJ1-2|-
TGTGCCAGCTCACCAAGGGCGGCAGACTATGGCTACACCTTC
CASSPRAADYGYTF
>TRBV6-2/TRBV6-3|TRBD1|TRBJ2-7|-
TGTGCCAGCAGTTGGGACAGCTCCTACGAGCAGTACTTC
CASSWDSSYEQYF
>TRBV27|TRBD1|TRBJ1-6|-
TGTGCCAGCAGTTCCGGGACAGGGAATTCACCCCTCCACTTT
CASSSGTGNSPLHF
>TRBV7-9|TRBD1|TRBJ1-1|-
TGTGCCAGCAGCCAAACCCGGGACAGGGTTACTGAAGCTTTCTTT
CASSQTRDRVTEAFF
>TRBV11-3|-|TRBJ2-7|-
TGTGCCAGCAGCTTAGCAGGGGCTGGCTCCTACGAGCAGTACTTC
CASSLAGAGSYEQYF
>TRBV12-5|-|TRBJ2-6|-
TGTGCTAGTGGTTTGGTACATGGGACTGGGGCCAACGTCCTGACTTTC
CASGLVHGTGANVLTF
>TRBV5-6|-|TRBJ1-2|-
TGTGCCAGCAGCTCTATGACAAGAGGACTGGGCTACACCTTC
CASSSMTRGLGYTF
>TRBV5-1|TRBD2|TRBJ2-1|-
TGCGCCAGCAGCCTATCGCTGGCTAGCGGCATCTACAATGAGCAGTTCTTC
CASSLSLASGIYNEQFF
>TRBV18|TRBD1|TRBJ1-2|-
TGTGCCAGCTCACACCGGGACAGGGAGTATCATGGCTACACCTTC
CASSHRDREYHGYTF
>TRBV28|-|TRBJ2-7|-
TGTGCCAGCAGCACGCGGGCAGGGCAGTACTTC
CASSTRAGQYF
>TRBV14|-|TRBJ1-5|-
TGTGCCAGCAGCCAAGAGCGTCGCAGCAAAGATAGCAATCAGCCCCAGCATTTT
CASSQERRSKDSNQPQHF
>TRBV19|TRBD2|TRBJ2-2|-
TGTGCCAGTAGCGCCGAACCGGGGGGGCCGATCGGGGAGCTGTTTTTT
CASSAEPGGPIGELFF
>TRBV6-5|-|TRBJ1-1|-
TGTGCCAGCAGTTACTCGAAAGGGACAGAAGCTTTCTTT
CASSYSKGTEAFF
>TRBV5-1|TRBD1|TRBJ2-7|-
TGCGCCAGCAGCCGACGGCACAGGGGGCTTGGATACGAGCAGTACTTC
CASSRRHRGLGYEQYF
>TRBV12-3/TRBV12-4|-|TRBJ1-4|-
TGTGCCAGCAGTGGACAGTTAAATGAAAAACTGTTTTTT
CASSGQLNEKLFF
>TRBV10-1|-|TRBJ2-1|-
TGCGCCGGATTGAATCTGCGGGAATACAATGAGCAGTTCTTC
CAGLNLREYNEQFF
>TRBV6-2/TRBV6-3|-|TRBJ1-5|-
TGTGCCAGCAGTTCCGCCGAGGGCATGGGTCGCCAGCCCCAGCATTTT
CASSSAEGMGRQPQHF
>TRBV24-1|-|TRBJ1-1|-
TGTGCCACCAGTCGGGGGAACACTGAAGCTTTCTTT
CATSRGNTEAFF
>TRBV2|-|TRBJ1-5|-
TGTGCCAGCAGTGAATGGGGGGGCAATCAGCCCCAGCATTTT
CASSEWGGNQPQHF
>TRBV12-3/TRBV12-4|-|TRBJ1-1|once
TGTGCCAGCAGTGCCAGTCCCACTGAAGCTTTCTTT
CASSASPTEAFF
>TRBV27|-|TRBJ2-3|-
TGTGCCAGCAGTTTAACAGGTCTGAGCACAGATACGCAGTATTTT
CASSLTGLSTDTQYF
>TRBV28|-|TRBJ2-7|-
TGTGCCAGCAGTCCTCGGGTCTTATACGAGCAGTACTTC
CASSPRVLYEQYF